Below, 23 T cell receptor beta chains from the same sample are listed, as sequenced in a study of shared clonotypes between healthy human individuals (dated by TCRdb to 2018 to 2021). Library construction relied on the immunoSEQ multiplex PCR assay. Not all clones reach the TCRdb copy of this immuneACCESS table, which keeps in-frame sequences only. Checked studies attribute under half of the gap to unresolved V genes and leave the rest unexplained. For this sample the table gives some 470,000 clones, of which 76% were detected only once. Jointly, the top ten make up approximately 13% of the sample. The material sequenced was PBMCs. These receptors were obtained from a woman aged 40-49 years in good health. Some clones in this sample may be carry-over from other donors' samples.

A remark on this clone: At one boundary the junction diverges from the germline segment, which might be a read error. This chain joins TRBV7-9 and TRBJ1-4; 7 nucleotides line up with TRBD1. The CDR3 length is 16 residues. The V gene's germline CDR1 is SEHNR and CDR2 FQNEAQ (reference sequence). CDR3: CASSLGMGQPNEKLFF. DNA for the CDR3: TGTGCCAGCAGCTTAGGAATGGGACAGCCTAATGAAAAGCTGTTTTTT. The full variable domain, its missing parts supplied by reference TRBV7-9 and TRBJ1-4, is DTGVSQNPRHKITKRGQNVTFRCDPISEHNRLYWYRQTLGQGPEFLTYFQNEAQLEKSRLLSDRFSAERPKGSFSTLEIQRTEQGDSAMYLCASSLGMGQPNEKLFFGSGTQLSVL.

The CDR3 sequence is CASSYSGLNTGELFF. The CDR3 nucleotides are TGTGCCAGCAGTTATAGCGGGTTGAACACCGGGGAGCTGTTTTTT. This chain uses TRBV6-6 with TRBJ2-2, with 7 nucleotides matching TRBD2. The CDR3 length is 15 residues. Germline CDR1 reads MNHNY; CDR2 reads SVGAGI (reference sequence). Losses at the gene ends were 3 bases for V and 1 base for J; bases not matched to a gene: 2.

This rearrangement joins TRBV7-3 to TRBJ2-6; no definite D call. The CDR3 is 17 residues long. Germline CDR1 is SGHTA and CDR2 is FQGTGA. V was shortened by 3 bases and J by 0 bases, with 12 bases between the two germline ends. CDR3 amino acids: CASSLSVLNSGANVLTF. The DNA for the CDR3 is TGTGCCAGCAGCTTGTCTGTACTGAACTCTGGGGCCAACGTCCTGACTTTC.

This chain joins TRBV19 and TRBJ1-2; D gene ambiguous. Germline V lookup: CDR1 LNHDA, CDR2 SQIVND (reference sequence). This CDR3 region has 12 residues. The V end was cut by 7 bases, the J end by 5 bases, with 11 bases between. The CDR3 DNA reads TGTGCCAGTAACCCAGGTGATTATGGCTACACCTTC. Amino acids: CASNPGDYGYTF.

The chain joins TRBV28 to TRBJ1-2, with a possible D match to TRBD1 (5 bases). V was cut by 10 bases and J by 7 bases, with 25 bases left in between. This CDR3 has 15 amino acids. Germline CDR1 and CDR2: MDHEN and SYDVKM. CDR3 loop: CATTRGAGALLGYTF. The CDR3 DNA sequence: TGTGCCACCACGCGAGGGGCTGGCGCTCTTCTTGGCTACACCTTC.

Details on this clone: The likely explanation is a read error, given a far larger clone one base away. The conserved closing phenylalanine or tryptophan is absent in this CDR3, likely reflecting a read error. This CDR3 is CSGGSGKNIQYS. In DNA form, the CDR3 reads TGCAGCGGGGGGAGTGGCAAAAACATTCAGTACTCC. The V call is TRBV29-1, the J call TRBJ2-4; D is perhaps TRBD1 or TRBD2 (5 bases each). The CDR3 runs 12 residues. The germline V and J ends were trimmed by 7 bases and 3 bases, with 10 bases remaining between them. CDR1 and CDR2 from the germline V gene are SQVTM and ANQGSEA.

This clone was observed once. V usage is TRBV5-1 and J usage is TRBJ2-1, with 9 bases aligning to TRBD1. The CDR3 is made up of 13 amino acids. Trimming removed 4 bases from V and 7 bases from J; junction bases left unmatched: 3. Germline assignment: CDR1 SGHRS and CDR2 YFSETQ. Here the CDR3 reads CASSRDRGNEQFF. The CDR3 DNA sequence: TGCGCCAGCAGCCGTGACAGGGGGAATGAGCAGTTCTTC.

This clone was counted ten times or more. This chain links TRBV7-2 with TRBJ2-3, with D unresolved. Trimming left V 6 bases short and J 3 bases short, with 7 bases between. Germline CDR1 reads SGHTA; CDR2 reads FQGNSA. There are 12 residues in the CDR3. The chain's CDR3 is CASSTITDTQYF. Here the CDR3 DNA reads TGTGCCAGCAGTACCATTACAGATACGCAGTATTTT.

This clone has only a few counts. This chain uses TRBV7-6 with TRBJ1-1; D unclear. Germline loops: CDR1 SGHVS, CDR2 FNYEAQ. Between the trimmed V and J ends, which lost 5 bases and 3 bases, there was a span of 13 bases. The CDR3 loop spans 14 amino acids. Here the CDR3 DNA reads TGTGCCAGCAGCCCTCGGACTGGGGACACTGAAGCTTTCTTT. It yields the protein CASSPRTGDTEAFF.

The rearrangement uses TRBV5-1 and TRBJ1-1, with D maybe TRBD1 (6 bases). V was shortened by 5 bases and J by 4 bases, with 15 bases between the two germline ends. The CDR3 loop spans 14 amino acids. Germline CDR1 SGHRS, CDR2 YFSETQ. This CDR3 is CASRQGGLGTEAFF. The CDR3 DNA follows: TGCGCCAGCAGACAGGGTGGTTTGGGCACTGAAGCTTTCTTT.

A note on this clone: A much larger clone lies a single base off, so this may be a read error. Distinct nucleotide sequences in the sample also encode this CDR3. V usage is TRBV30 and J usage is TRBJ1-1; D is uncertain. The CDR3 is 14 amino acids. Germline assignment: CDR1 GTSNPN and CDR2 SVGIG (reference sequence). CDR3 DNA: TGTGCCTGGAGCTGGGGTCGGACGAACACTGAAGCCTTCTTT. Translated, it gives CAWSWGRTNTEAFF.

This rearrangement joins TRBV30 to TRBJ2-1; 12 bases are a match to TRBD1. The CDR3 sequence is 19 residues long. The ends lost 4 bases at V and 4 bases at J; junction bases unmatched: 17. Germline lookup yields CDR1 GTSNPN and CDR2 SVGIG (reference sequence). The CDR3 sequence: CAWKSGTGGSLSRYNEQFF. In DNA form, the CDR3 reads TGTGCCTGGAAGTCCGGGACAGGGGGCTCCCTTTCGCGATACAATGAGCAGTTCTTC.

The gene calls are TRBV6-4 and TRBJ2-1, with TRBD2 matching over 7 bases. This CDR3 region has 14 residues. Trimming cost V 0 bases and J 12 bases; bases outside gene matches: 8. CDR1 and CDR2 from the germline V gene are MRHNA and SNTAGT. The CDR3 is CASSDSPDWGGQFF. As DNA, the CDR3 is TGTGCCAGCAGTGACTCTCCGGACTGGGGGGGGCAGTTCTTC.

The V and J genes are TRBV11-2 and TRBJ2-7; the D gene is possibly TRBD1 (6 bases). CDR3 length: 17 amino acids. Between the trimmed V and J ends, which lost 1 base and 5 bases, there was a span of 21 bases. Germline V gene sequence: CDR1 SGHAT, CDR2 FQNNGV. CDR3 in amino acids: CASSLGRGLQARNEQYF. The CDR3, as DNA: TGTGCCAGCAGCTTAGGAAGGGGGTTGCAGGCTCGTAACGAGCAGTACTTC. The full variable domain, its missing parts supplied by reference TRBV11-2 and TRBJ2-7, is EAGVAQSPRYKIIEKRQSVAFWCNPISGHATLYWYQQILGQGPKLLIQFQNNGVVDDSQLPKDRFSAERLKGVDSTLKIQPAKLEDSAVYLCASSLGRGLQARNEQYFGPGTRLTVT.

CDR3 residues: CASSPRGATAQETQYF. DNA for the CDR3: TGTGCCAGCAGTCCCAGGGGAGCGACAGCCCAAGAGACCCAGTACTTC. V and J are TRBV6-6 and TRBJ2-5; a possible D gene is TRBD1 (6 bases). This CDR3 comprises 16 residues. Between the trimmed V and J ends, which lost 5 bases and 1 base, there was a span of 17 bases. CDR1 is MNHNY, CDR2 SVGAGI, per germline (reference sequence).

The chain has TRBV7-9 and TRBJ2-1; D gene uncertain. CDR3 size: 17 residues. Germline V gene sequence: CDR1 SEHNR, CDR2 FQNEAQ (reference sequence). Deletions cut 5 bases from V and 0 bases from J, with 17 bases between. The DNA for the CDR3 is TGTGCCAGCAGCCCTGAGCTTTTCTCAGGCTCCTACAATGAGCAGTTCTTC. This translates into CASSPELFSGSYNEQFF.

The rearrangement joins TRBV14 to TRBJ2-7, with a possible D match to TRBD2 (5 bases). This CDR3 region has 14 residues. CDR1 SGHDN and CDR2 FVKESK come from the germline V gene. V was trimmed by 3 bases and J by 1 base, leaving 10 bases between them. Here the CDR3 reads CASSQFGRSYEQYF. The CDR3 region has the DNA TGTGCCAGCAGCCAGTTTGGGAGATCCTACGAGCAGTACTTC. The full variable domain, its missing parts supplied by reference TRBV14 and TRBJ2-7, is EAGVTQFPSHSVIEKGQTVTLRCDPISGHDNLYWYRRVMGKEIKFLLHFVKESKQDESGMPNNRFLAERTGGTYSTLKVQPAELEDSGVYFCASSQFGRSYEQYFGPGTRLTVT.

This rearrangement joins TRBV9 to TRBJ2-3; 9 bases are a match to TRBD2. With V trimmed by 0 bases and J by 2 bases, 10 bases remained unmatched. The CDR3 contains 18 residues. CDR1 is SGDLS and CDR2 is YYNGEE in the germline V gene. In nucleotides, the CDR3 is TGTGCCAGCAGCGTAGGGGTTAGGGGCGGGAGGGCCACAGATACGCAGTATTTT. As protein: CASSVGVRGGRATDTQYF.

This rearrangement joins TRBV6-1 to TRBJ1-2; D perhaps matches TRBD1 (6 bases). The CDR3 sequence is 13 residues long. Germline values: CDR1 MNHNS, CDR2 SASEGT. Trimming took off 7 bases at V and 6 bases at J, with 15 bases between the two ends. CDR3 region: CASTKVGADGYTF. In DNA form, the CDR3 reads TGTGCCAGCACAAAGGTGGGGGCGGATGGCTACACCTTC.

This clone appeared a few times. The V and J genes are TRBV28 and TRBJ2-5; D is undetermined. Germline values: CDR1 MDHEN, CDR2 SYDVKM. Trimming took 7 bases from V and 7 from J, leaving 10 bases between them. This CDR3 comprises 11 residues. The CDR3 loop is CASTMGWTQYF. The CDR3 coding sequence is TGTGCCAGCACTATGGGGTGGACCCAGTACTTC.

The CDR3 DNA follows: TGTGCCAGCAGCACCGCCGGCACAGATACGCAGTATTTT. Encoded protein: CASSTAGTDTQYF. The chain combines TRBV7-3 with TRBJ2-3; D is undetermined. Trimming left V 5 bases short and J 1 base short, with 7 bases between. The CDR3 loop spans 13 amino acids. Germline CDR1 reads SGHTA; CDR2 reads FQGTGA.

This clone was seen a few times. V usage is TRBV7-7 and J usage is TRBJ2-2; 7 positions match TRBD2. Germline-derived CDR1 and CDR2 are SSHAT and FNYEAQ (reference sequence). The ends lost 5 bases at V and 6 bases at J; junction bases unmatched: 3. CDR3 length: 13 amino acids. The CDR3 loop reads CASSTGLAGELFF. CDR3 nucleotides: TGTGCCAGCAGCACCGGACTAGCCGGGGAGCTGTTTTTT. The full variable domain, its missing parts supplied by reference TRBV7-7 and TRBJ2-2, is GAGVSQSPRYKVTKRGQDVTLRCDPISSHATLYWYQQALGQGPEFLTYFNYEAQPDKSGLPSDRFSAERPEGSISTLTIQRTEQRDSAMYRCASSTGLAGELFFGEGSRLTVL.

J is TRBJ1-2 and V is TRBV6-6; tentatively, D is TRBD1 (5 bases). Germline V lookup: CDR1 MNHNY, CDR2 SVGAGI (reference sequence). The V end lost 2 bases, the J end lost 1 base, and 11 bases lay between the germline ends. The CDR3 is made up of 15 amino acids. CDR3: CASSYPGGGNYGYTF. The CDR3 nucleotides read TGTGCCAGCAGTTACCCGGGGGGGGGTAACTATGGCTACACCTTC.